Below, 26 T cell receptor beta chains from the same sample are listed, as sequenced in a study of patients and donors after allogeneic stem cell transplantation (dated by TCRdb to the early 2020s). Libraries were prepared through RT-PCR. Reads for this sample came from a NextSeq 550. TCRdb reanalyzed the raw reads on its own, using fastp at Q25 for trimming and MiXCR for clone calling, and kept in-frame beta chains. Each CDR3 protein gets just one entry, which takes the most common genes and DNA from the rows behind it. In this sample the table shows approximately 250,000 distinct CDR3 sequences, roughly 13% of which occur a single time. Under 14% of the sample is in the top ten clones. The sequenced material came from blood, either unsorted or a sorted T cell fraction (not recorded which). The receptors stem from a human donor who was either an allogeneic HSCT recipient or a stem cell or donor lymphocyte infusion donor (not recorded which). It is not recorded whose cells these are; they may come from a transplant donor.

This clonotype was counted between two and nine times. The CDR3 DNA is TGTGCCAGCAGTCGGAGGACTAGCGGGAGGGCCAAGGCCTACAATGAGCAGTTCTTC. Translation: CASSRRTSGRAKAYNEQFF. The chain combines TRBV12-3 or TRBV12-4 with TRBJ2-1, with 15 bases fitting TRBD2. The CDR3 has 19 residues. J was trimmed by 2 bases and V by 5 bases; bases with no gene match: 10.

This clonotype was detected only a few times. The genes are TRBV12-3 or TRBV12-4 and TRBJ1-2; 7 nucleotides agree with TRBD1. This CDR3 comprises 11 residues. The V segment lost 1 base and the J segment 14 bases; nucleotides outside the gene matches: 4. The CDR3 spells CASSLGGRGTF. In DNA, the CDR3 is TGTGCCAGCAGTTTAGGCGGCAGGGGGACCTTC.

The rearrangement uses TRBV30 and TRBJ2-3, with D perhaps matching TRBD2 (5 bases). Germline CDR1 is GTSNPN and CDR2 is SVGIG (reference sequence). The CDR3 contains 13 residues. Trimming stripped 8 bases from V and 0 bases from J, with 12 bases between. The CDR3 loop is CARRETSTDTQYF. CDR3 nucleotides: TGTGCCCGCCGGGAAACTAGCACAGATACGCAGTATTTT.

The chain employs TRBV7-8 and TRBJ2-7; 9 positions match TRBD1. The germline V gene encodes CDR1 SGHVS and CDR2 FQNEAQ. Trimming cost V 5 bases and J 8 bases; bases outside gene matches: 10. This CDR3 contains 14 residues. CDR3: CASSPRTGVLQQYF. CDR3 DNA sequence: TGTGCCAGCAGCCCACGGACAGGGGTCCTCCAGCAGTACTTC.

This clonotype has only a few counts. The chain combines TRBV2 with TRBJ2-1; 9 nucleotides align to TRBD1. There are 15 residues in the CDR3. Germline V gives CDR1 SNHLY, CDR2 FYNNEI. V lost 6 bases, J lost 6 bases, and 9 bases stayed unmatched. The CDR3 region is CASSGRDRVVNEQFF. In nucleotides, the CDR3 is TGTGCCAGCAGCGGGCGGGACAGGGTGGTCAATGAGCAGTTCTTC.

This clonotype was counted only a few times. The CDR3 bases are TGCGCCAGCAGCTTGAGCTCAACCGTGGGGACCCAGTACTTC. It yields the protein CASSLSSTVGTQYF. This chain links TRBV5-1 with TRBJ2-5; D ambiguous. The V end was cut by 1 base, the J end by 7 bases, with 14 bases between. Germline CDR1 reads SGHRS; CDR2 reads YFSETQ. This CDR3 contains 14 residues.

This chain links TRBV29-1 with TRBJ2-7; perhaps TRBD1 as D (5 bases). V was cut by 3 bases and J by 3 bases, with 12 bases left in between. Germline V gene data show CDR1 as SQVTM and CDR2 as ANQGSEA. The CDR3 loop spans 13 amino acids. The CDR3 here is CSVDGQGFYEQYF. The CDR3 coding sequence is TGCAGCGTTGACGGGCAGGGATTCTACGAGCAGTACTTC.

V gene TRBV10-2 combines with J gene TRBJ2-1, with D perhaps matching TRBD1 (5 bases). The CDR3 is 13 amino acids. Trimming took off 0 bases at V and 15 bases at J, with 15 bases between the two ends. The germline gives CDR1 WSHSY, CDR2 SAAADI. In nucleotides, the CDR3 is TGCGCCAGCAGTGAGTCGGACACAGGTACACTGTTCTTC. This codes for CASSESDTGTLFF.

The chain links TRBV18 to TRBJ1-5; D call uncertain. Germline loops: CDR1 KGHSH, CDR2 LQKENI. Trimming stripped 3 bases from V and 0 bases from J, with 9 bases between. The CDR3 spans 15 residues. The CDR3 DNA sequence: TGTGCCAGCTCACCCCAATTGGATAGCAATCAGCCCCAGCATTTT. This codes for CASSPQLDSNQPQHF.

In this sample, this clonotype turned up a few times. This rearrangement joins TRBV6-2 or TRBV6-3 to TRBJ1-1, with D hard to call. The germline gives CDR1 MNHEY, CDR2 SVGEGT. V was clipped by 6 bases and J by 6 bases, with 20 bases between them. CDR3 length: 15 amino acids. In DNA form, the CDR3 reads TGTGCCAGCAGCCCCCTCCCCCCGGGGAGGCCTGAAGCTTTCTTT. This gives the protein CASSPLPPGRPEAFF.

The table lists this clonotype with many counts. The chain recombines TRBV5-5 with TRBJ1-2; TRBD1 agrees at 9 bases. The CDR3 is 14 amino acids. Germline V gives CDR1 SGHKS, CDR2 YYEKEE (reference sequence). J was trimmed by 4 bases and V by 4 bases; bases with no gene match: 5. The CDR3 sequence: CASSAGTGIYGYTF. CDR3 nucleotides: TGTGCCAGCAGCGCCGGGACAGGGATCTATGGCTACACCTTC.

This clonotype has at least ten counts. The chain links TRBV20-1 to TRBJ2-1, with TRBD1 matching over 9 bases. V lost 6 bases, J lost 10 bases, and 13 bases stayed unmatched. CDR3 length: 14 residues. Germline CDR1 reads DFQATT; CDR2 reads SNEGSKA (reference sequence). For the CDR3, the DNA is TGCAGTGCGGAAAACAGGGGGCCGGGCAGGGAGCAGTTCTTC. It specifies CSAENRGPGREQFF.

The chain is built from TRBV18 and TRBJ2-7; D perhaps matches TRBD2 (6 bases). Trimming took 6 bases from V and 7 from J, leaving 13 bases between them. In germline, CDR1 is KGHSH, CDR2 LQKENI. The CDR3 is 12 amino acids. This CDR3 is CASSAEGREQYF. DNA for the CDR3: TGTGCCAGCTCGGCGGAGGGTCGGGAGCAGTACTTC.

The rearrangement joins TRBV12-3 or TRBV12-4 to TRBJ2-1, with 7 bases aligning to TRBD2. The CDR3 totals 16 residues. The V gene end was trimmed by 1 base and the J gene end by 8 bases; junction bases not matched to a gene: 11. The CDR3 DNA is TGTGCCAGCAGTTTAGAGGGAGGGACGGTTTTGTATGAGCAGTTCTTC. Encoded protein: CASSLEGGTVLYEQFF.

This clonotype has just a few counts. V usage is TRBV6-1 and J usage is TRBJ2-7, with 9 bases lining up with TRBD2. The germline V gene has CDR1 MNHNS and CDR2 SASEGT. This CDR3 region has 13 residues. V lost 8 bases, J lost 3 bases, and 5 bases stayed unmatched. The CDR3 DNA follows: TGTGCCAGCCACCCAGCGGGAGGCTACGAGCAGTACTTC. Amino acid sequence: CASHPAGGYEQYF.

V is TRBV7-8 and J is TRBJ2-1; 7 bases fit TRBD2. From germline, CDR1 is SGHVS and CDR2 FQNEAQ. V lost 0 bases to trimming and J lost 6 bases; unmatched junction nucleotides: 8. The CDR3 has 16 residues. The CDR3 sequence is CASSLAPPGGGNEQFF. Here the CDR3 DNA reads TGTGCCAGCAGCTTAGCCCCGCCGGGCGGGGGCAATGAGCAGTTCTTC.

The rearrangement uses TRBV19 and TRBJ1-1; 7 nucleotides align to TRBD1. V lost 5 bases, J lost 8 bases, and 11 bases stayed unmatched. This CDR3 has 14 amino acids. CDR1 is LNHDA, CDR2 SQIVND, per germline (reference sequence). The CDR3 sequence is CASSQEGALGEAFF. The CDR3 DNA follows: TGTGCCAGTAGTCAAGAGGGGGCGCTTGGCGAAGCTTTCTTT.

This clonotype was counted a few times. CDR3 DNA sequence: TGTGCCAGCAGCTTAGTGGGGCAGAGATCCTACGAGCAGTACTTC. This codes for CASSLVGQRSYEQYF. The V call is TRBV7-2, the J call TRBJ2-7; the D gene is possibly TRBD1 (5 bases). V shed 1 base and J shed 1 base, with 11 bases lying between them. The CDR3 spans 15 residues. From germline, CDR1 is SGHTA and CDR2 FQGNSA.

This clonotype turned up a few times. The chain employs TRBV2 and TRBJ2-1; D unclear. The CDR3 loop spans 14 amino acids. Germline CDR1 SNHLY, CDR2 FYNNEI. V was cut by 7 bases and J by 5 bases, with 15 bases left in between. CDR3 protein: CASTMTSGNNEQFF. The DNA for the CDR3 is TGTGCCAGCACCATGACGAGTGGTAACAATGAGCAGTTCTTC.

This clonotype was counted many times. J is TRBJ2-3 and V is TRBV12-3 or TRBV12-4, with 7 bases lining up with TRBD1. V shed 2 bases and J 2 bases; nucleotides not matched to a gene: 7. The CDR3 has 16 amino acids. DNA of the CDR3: TGTGCCAGCAGTTTAAGACGGGGACAGCACACAGATACGCAGTATTTT. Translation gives CASSLRRGQHTDTQYF.

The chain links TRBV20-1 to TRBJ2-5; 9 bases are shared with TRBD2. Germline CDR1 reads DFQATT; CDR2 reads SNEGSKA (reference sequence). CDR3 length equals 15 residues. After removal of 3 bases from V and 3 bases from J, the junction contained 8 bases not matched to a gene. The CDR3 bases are TGCAGTGCTAGTAGGGCGGGGGGGCACGAAGAGACCCAGTACTTC. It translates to CSASRAGGHEETQYF.

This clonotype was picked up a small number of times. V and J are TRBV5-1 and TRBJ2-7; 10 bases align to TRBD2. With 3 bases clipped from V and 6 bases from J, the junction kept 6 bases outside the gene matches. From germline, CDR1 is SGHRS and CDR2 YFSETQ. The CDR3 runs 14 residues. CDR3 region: CASSSEAGGVEQYF. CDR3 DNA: TGCGCCAGCAGCTCGGAAGCGGGGGGGGTCGAGCAGTACTTC.

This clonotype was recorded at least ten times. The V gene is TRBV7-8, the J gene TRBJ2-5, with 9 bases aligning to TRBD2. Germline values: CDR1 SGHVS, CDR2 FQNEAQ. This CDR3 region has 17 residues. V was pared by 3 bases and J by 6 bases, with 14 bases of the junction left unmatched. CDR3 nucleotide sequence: TGTGCCAGCAGCTTTTTCAGCCCGGGACTAGCTACGAAGACCCAGTACTTC. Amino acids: CASSFFSPGLATKTQYF.

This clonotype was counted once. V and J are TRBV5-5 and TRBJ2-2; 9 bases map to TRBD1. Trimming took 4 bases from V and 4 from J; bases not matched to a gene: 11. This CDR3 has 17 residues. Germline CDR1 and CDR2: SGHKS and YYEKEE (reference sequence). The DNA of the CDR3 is TGTGCCAGCAGCGCTCGATTCCGGGACAGGGTCACCGGGGAGCTGTTTTTT. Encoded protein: CASSARFRDRVTGELFF.

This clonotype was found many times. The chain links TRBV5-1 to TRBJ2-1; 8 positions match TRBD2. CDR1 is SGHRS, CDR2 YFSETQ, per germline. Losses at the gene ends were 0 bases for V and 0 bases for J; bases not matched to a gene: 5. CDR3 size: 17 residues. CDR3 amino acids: CASSLGPSGRSYNEQFF. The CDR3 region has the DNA TGCGCCAGCAGCTTGGGGCCTAGCGGGCGCTCCTACAATGAGCAGTTCTTC.

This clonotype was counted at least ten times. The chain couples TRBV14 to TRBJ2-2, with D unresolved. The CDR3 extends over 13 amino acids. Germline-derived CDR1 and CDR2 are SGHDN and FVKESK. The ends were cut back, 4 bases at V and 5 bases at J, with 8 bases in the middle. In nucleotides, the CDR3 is TGTGCCAGCAGCCCGGAACTAACCGGGGAGCTGTTTTTT. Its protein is CASSPELTGELFF.